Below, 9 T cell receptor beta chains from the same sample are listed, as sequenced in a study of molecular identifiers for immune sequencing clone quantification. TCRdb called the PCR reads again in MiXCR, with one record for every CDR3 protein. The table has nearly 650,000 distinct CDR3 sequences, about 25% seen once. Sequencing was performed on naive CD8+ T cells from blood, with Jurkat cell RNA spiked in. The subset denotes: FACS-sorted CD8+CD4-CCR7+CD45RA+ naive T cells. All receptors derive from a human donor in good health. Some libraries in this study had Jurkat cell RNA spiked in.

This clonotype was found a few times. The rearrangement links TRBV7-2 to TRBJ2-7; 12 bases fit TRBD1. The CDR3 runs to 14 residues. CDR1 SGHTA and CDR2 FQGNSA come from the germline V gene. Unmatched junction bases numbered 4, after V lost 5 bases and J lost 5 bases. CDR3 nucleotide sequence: TGTGCCAGCAGCCTCGGGACAGGGGGCAACGAGCAGTACTTC. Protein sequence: CASSLGTGGNEQYF.

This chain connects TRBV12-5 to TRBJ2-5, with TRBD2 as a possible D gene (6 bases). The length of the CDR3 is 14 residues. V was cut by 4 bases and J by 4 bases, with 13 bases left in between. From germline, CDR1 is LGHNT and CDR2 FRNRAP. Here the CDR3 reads CASGSVAGGETQYF. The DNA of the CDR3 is TGTGCTAGTGGTTCTGTGGCCGGGGGAGAGACCCAGTACTTC.

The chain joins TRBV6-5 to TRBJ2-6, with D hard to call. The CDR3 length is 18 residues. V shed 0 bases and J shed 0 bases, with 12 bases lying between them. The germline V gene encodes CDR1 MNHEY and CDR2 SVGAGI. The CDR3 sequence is CASSYSAQTYSGANVLTF. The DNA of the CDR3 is TGTGCCAGCAGTTACTCGGCGCAGACCTACTCTGGGGCCAACGTCCTGACTTTC.

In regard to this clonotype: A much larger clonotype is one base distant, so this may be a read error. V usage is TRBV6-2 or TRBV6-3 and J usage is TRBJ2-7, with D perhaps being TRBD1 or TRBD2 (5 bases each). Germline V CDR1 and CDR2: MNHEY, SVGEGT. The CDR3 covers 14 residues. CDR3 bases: TGTGCCAGCAGTTACCAGGGACCCTCCTACGCGCAGTACTTC. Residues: CASSYQGPSYAQYF.

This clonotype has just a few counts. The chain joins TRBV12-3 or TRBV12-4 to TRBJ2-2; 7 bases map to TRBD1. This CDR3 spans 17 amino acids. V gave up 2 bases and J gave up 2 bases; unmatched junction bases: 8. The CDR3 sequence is CASSLTSGTVNTGELFF. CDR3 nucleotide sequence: TGTGCCAGCAGTTTAACGTCGGGGACAGTTAACACCGGGGAGCTGTTTTTT.

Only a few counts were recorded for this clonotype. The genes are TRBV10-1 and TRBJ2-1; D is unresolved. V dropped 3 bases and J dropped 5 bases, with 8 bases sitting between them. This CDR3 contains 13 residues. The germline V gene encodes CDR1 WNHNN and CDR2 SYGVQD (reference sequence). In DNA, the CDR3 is TGCGCCAGCAGTGACAATTTTAACAATGAGCAGTTCTTC. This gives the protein CASSDNFNNEQFF.

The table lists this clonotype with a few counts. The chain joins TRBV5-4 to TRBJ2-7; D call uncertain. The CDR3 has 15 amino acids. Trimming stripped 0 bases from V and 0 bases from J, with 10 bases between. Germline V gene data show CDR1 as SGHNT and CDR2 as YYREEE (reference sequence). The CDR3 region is CASSLGDGSSYEQYF. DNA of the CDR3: TGTGCCAGCAGCTTGGGAGACGGAAGCTCCTACGAGCAGTACTTC.

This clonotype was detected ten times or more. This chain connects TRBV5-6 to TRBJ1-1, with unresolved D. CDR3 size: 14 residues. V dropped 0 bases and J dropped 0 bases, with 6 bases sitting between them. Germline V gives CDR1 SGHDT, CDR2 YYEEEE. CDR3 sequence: CASSLVGMNTEAFF. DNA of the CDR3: TGTGCCAGCAGCTTGGTTGGGATGAACACTGAAGCTTTCTTT.

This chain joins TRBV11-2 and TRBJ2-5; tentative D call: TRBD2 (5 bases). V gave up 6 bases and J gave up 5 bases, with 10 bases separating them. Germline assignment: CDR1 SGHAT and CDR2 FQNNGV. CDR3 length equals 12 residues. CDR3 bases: TGTGCCAGCAGGACTACTCACGAGACCCAGTACTTC. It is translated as CASRTTHETQYF.